This TCR beta chain comes out of a study of beta chain features in type 1 diabetes. Study outcomes and limitations: At VDJ recombination sites, type 1 diabetes patients had fewer insertions and more deleted nucleotides. Across all four CD4+ subsets, people with type 1 diabetes showed modestly shorter TCRB CDR3s.

This CDR3 has 13 amino acids. V lost 1 base and J 5 bases, leaving 8 bases between the germline ends. The V gene's germline CDR1 is SEHNR and CDR2 FQNEAQ (reference sequence). This clone was counted between two and nine times. Antigen: not known. The entirety of the isolated RNA underwent reverse transcription, so expressed TCRB transcripts were sequenced. Data came from immunoSEQ multiplex PCR; TCRdb stores just in-frame clones and leaves some out. The sample shows 500,000 to 650,000 clones, roughly 12% of them seen only once. Central memory, naive, regulatory and stem cell-like memory CD4+ cells were sorted by CD45RO/CCR7/CD25/CD127/CD95/CD27.

The sample comprised naive CD4+ T cells from blood. The genes are TRBV7-9 and TRBJ1-2; D is possibly TRBD1 (5 bases). The origin of this receptor is a young man with type 1 diabetes. CDR3 nucleotide sequence: TGTGCCAGCAGCTTAGTAGAGGGGTATGGCTACACCTTC. Translation: CASSLVEGYGYTF.